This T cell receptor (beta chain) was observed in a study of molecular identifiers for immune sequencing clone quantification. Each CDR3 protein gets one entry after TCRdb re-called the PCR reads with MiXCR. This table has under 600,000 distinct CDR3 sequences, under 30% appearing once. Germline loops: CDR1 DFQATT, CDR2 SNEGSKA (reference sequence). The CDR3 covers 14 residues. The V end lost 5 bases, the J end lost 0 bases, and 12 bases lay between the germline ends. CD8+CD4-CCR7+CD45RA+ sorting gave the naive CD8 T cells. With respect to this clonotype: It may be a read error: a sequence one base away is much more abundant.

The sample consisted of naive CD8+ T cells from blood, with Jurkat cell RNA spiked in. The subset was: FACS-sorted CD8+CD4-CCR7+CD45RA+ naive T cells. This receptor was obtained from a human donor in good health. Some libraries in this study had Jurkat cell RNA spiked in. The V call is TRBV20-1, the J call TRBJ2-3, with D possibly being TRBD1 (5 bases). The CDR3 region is CSAPRQWSTDTQYF. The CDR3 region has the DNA TGCAGTGCTCCCCGACAGTGGAGCACAGATACGCAGTATTTT.